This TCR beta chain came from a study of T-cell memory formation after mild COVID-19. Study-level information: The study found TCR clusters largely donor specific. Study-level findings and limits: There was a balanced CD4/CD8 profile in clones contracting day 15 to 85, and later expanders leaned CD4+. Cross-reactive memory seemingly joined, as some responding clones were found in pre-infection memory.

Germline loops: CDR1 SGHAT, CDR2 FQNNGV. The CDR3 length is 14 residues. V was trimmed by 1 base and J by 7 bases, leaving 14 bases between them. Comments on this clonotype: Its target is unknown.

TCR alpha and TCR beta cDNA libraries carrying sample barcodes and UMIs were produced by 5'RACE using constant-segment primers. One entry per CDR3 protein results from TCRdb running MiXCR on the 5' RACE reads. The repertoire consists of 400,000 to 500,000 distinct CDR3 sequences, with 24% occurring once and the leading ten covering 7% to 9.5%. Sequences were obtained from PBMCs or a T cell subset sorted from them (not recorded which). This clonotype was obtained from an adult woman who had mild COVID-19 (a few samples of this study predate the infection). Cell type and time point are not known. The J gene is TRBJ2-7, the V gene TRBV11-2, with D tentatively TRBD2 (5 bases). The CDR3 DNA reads TGTGCCAGCAGCTTAGTGGCGGGCCCCGGGGAGCAGTACTTC. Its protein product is CASSLVAGPGEQYF.